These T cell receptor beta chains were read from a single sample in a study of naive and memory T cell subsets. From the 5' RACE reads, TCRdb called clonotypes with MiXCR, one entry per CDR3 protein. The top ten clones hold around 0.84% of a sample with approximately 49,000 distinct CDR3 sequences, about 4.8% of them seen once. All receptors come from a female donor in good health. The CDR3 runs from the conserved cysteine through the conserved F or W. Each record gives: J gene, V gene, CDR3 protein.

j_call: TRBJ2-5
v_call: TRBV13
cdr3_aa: CASSSGRGETQYF

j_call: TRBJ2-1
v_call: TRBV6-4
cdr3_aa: CASSDGLAGDNEQFF

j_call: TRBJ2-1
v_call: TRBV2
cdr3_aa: CASSLPWENEQFF

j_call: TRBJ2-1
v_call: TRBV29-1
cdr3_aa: CSVTGLAGAYNEQFF

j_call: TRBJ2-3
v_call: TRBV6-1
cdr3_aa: CASSAVSGADTQYF

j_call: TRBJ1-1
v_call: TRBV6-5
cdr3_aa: CASSLMGTVNTEAFF

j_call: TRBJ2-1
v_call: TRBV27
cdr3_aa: CASSLTIEAGGKQFF

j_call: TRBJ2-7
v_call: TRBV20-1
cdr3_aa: CSARVVGGVDEQYF

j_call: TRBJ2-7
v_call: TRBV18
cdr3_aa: CASSHPSGSSYEQYF

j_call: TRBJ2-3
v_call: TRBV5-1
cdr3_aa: CASSLGVQTMWADTQYF

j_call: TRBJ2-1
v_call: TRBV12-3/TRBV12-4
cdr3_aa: CASITSGSYNEQFF

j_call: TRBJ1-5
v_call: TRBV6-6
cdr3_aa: CASSSAGGNQPQHF

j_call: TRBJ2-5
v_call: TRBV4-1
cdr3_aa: CASSPSGRAGETQYF

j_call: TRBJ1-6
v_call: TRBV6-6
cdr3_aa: CASSYGSYNSPLHF

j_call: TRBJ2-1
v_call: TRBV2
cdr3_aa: CASGRLSSYNEQFF

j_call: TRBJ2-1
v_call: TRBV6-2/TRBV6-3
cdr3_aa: CASRTSGGTYNEQFF

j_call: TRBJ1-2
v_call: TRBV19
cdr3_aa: CASSRGEESTNGYTF

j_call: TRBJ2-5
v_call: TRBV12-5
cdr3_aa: CASGYWRGETQYF

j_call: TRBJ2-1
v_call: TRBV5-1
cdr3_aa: CASSPFVASGIYNEQFF

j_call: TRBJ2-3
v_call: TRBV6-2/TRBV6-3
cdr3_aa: CASSLDSRSSDTQYF

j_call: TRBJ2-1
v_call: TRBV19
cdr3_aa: CASSSLDRAFYNEQFF

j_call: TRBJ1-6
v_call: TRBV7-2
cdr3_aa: CASSYNSPLHF

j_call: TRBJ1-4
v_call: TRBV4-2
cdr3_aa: CASSQEHDEKLFF

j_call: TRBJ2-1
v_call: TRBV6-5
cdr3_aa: CASSPTSGRCLNEQFF

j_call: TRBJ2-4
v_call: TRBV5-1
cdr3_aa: CASSLGLPPKNIQYF

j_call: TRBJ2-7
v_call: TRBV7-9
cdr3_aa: CASSLGPSISYEQYF

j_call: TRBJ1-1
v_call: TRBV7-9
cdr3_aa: CAHAPGTGSEAFF

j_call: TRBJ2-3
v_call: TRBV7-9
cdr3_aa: CASSLDATDTQYF

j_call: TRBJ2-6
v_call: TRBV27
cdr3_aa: CASSFRQGQGASGANVLTF

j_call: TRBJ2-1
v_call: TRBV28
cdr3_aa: CASSLAGSSSNEQFF

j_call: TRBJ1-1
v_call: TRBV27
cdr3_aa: CASSRGGSSTEAFF

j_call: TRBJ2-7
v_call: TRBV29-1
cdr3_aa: CSAASGPSNYEQYF

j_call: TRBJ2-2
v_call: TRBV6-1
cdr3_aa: CASSAGQPNTGELFF

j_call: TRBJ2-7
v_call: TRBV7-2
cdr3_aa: CASSFQGLPTYEQYF

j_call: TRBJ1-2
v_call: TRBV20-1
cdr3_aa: CSAKISAYGDTF

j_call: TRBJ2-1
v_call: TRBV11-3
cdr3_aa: CASSSAGTSGSSEQFF

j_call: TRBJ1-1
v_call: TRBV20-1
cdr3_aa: CSARDPGNTEAFF

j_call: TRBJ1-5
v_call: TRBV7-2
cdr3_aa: CASSSTGTGANQPQHF

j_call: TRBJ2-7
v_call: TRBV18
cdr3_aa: CASSPTLGDEQYF

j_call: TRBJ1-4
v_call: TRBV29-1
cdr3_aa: CSANPTGTNEKLFF

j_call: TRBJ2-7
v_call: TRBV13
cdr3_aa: CASSLKGDRSSYEQYF

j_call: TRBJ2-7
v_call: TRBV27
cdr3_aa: CASSFTGQSSYEQYF

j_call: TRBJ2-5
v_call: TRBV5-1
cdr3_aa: CASSLGSNWYQETQYF

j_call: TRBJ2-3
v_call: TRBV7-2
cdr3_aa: CASMFLGSATDTQYF

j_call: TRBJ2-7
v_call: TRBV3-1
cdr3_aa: CASSQDMGRVREQYF

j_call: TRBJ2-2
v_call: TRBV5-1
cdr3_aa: CASSLGATNTGELFF

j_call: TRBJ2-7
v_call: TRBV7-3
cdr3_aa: CASSSAGGVREQYF

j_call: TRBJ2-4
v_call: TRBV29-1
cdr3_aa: CSVVVNIQYF

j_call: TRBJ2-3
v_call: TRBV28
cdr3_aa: CASSLYLQSTDTQYF

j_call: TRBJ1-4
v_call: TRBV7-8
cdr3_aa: CASSPPTGIFPTNEKLFF

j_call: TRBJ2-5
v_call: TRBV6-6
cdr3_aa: CASSRTSGRGGETQYF

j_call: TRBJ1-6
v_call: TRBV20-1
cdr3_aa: CSANSLDGNSPLHF

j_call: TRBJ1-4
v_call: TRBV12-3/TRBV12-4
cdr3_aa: CASSFGGMTTNEKLFF

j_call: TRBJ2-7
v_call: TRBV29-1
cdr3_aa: CSVGDGSYEQYF

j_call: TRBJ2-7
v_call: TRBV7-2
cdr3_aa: CASSPRAPAGPEQYF